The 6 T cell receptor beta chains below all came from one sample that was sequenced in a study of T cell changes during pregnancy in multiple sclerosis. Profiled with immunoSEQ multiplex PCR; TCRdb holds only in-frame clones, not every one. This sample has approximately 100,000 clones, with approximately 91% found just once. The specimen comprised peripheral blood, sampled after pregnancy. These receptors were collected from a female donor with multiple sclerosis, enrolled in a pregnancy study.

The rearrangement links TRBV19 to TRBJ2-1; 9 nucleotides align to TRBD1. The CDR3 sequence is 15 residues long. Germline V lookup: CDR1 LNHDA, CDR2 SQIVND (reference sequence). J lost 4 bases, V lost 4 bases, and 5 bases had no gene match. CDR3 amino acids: CASSTRDREYNEQFF. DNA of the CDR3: TGTGCCAGTAGTACTAGGGACAGGGAGTACAATGAGCAGTTCTTC.

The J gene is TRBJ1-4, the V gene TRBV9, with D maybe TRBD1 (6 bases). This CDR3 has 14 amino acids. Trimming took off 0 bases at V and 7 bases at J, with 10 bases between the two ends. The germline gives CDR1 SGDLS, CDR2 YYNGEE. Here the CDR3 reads CASSVGGGGEKLFF. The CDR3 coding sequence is TGTGCCAGCAGCGTAGGAGGGGGGGGTGAAAAACTGTTTTTT.

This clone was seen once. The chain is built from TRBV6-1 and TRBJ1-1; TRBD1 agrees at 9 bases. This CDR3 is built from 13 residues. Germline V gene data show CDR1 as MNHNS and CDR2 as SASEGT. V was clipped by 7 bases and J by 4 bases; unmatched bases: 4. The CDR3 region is CASTSTGGTEAFF. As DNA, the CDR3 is TGTGCCAGCACGTCGACAGGGGGCACTGAAGCTTTCTTT.

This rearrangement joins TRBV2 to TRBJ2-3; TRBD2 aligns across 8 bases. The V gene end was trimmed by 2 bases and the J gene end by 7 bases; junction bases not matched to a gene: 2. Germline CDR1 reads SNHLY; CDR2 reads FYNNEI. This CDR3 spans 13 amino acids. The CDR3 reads CASSELAGYTQYF. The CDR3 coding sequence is TGTGCCAGCAGTGAACTAGCGGGCTATACGCAGTATTTT.

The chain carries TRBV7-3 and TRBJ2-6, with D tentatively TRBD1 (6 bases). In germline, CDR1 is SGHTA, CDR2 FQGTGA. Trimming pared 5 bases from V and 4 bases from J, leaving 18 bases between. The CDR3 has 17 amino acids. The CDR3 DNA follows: TGTGCCAGCAGCCGGGACCCTGGGGGCCTAGGGGCCAACGTCCTGACTTTC. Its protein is CASSRDPGGLGANVLTF.

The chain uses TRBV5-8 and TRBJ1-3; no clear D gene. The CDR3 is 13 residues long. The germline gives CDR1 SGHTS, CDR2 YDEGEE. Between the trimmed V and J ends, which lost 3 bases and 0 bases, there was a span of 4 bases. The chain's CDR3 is CASSYYSGNTIYF. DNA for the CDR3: TGTGCCAGCAGCTATTACTCTGGAAACACCATATATTTT. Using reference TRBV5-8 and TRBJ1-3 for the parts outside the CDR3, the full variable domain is EAGVTQSPTHLIKTRGQQATLRCSPISGHTSVYWYQQALGLGLQFLLWYDEGEERNRGNFPPRFSGRQFPNYSSELNVNALELEDSALYLCASSYYSGNTIYFGEGSWLTVV.